This T cell receptor beta chain came from a study of blood T cell repertoires in COVID-19. Measured with immunoSEQ multiplex PCR; TCRdb has only the in-frame clones, and not every one. The sample comprises about 98,000 clones, approximately 79% of which are singletons, and 9.5% to 13% rests with the top ten. The CDR3 has 15 amino acids. V dropped 5 bases and J dropped 0 bases, with 10 bases sitting between them. Per germline, CDR1 SGHTA and CDR2 FQGNSA. This clone has only one observation. Sequenced: peripheral blood. The V gene is TRBV7-2, the J gene TRBJ1-4, with D possibly matching TRBD1 (5 bases). The source of this sequence is a man between 65 and 85 years old with active or convalescent COVID-19. CDR3 amino acids: CASSAKGTTNEKLFF. The CDR3 bases are TGTGCCAGCAGCGCTAAGGGGACAACTAATGAAAAACTGTTTTTT.